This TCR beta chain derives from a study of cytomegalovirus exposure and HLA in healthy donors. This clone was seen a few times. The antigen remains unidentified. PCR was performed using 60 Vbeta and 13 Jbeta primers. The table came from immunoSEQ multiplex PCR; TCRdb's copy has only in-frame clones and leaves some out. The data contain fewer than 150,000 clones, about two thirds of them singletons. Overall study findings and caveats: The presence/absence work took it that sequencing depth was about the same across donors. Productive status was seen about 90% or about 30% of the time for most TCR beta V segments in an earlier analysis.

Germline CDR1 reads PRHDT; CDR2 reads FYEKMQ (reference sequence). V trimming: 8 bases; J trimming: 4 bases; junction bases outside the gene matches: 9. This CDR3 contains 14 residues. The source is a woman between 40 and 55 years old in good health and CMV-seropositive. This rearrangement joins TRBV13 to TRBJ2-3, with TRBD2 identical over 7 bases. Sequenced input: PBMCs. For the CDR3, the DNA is TGTGCCAGCGCCAGGCGGGGGTGGGCAGATACGCAGTATTTT. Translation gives CASARRGWADTQYF.